This TCR beta chain was recorded in a study of T cells in Graves' hyperthyroidism and ophthalmopathy. Study conclusions and caveats: Expanded thyroid clonotypes (above 0.001) were mostly also found in blood. Model output signaled ophthalmopathy a median approximately 6.2 months ahead of onset.

RNA transcripts yielded amplified TCR beta CDR3 regions. HTBI primers were the set used in a first-round RT-PCR of the TCR CDR3. MiXCR, applied by TCRdb to the multiplex PCR reads, yields one record per CDR3 protein. The repertoire includes approximately 720,000 distinct CDR3 sequences, about 17% of them detected once, and over 15% sits in the top ten. The germline CDR1 and CDR2 sequences are SGHKS and YYEKEE (reference sequence). V shed 6 bases and J shed 0 bases, with 12 bases lying between them. The CDR3 covers 14 residues. In its sample, this clonotype was seen many times. The antigen is not known.

The sample comprised blood. This receptor was taken from a woman aged 45 to 65 with Graves' hyperthyroidism that later progressed to Graves' ophthalmopathy. The V gene is TRBV5-5, the J gene TRBJ2-5, with D unclear. As DNA, the CDR3 is TGTGCCAGCACCGAATCCGCCTACCAAGAGACCCAGTACTTC. Translated, it gives CASTESAYQETQYF.